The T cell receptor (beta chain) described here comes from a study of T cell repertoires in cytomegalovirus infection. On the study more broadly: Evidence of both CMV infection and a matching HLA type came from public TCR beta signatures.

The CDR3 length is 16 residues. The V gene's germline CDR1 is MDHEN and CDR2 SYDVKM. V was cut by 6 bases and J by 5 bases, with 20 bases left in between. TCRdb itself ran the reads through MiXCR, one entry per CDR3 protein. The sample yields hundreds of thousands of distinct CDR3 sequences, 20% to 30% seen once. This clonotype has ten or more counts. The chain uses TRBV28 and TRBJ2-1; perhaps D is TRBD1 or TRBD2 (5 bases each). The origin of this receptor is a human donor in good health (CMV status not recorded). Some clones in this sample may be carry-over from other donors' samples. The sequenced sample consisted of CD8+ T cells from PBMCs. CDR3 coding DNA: TGTGCCAGCAGCCTCCCCGGGGCCCGCCGGGACAATGAGCAGTTCTTC. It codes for CASSLPGARRDNEQFF. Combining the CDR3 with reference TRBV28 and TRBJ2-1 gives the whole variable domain DVKVTQSSRYLVKRTGEKVFLECVQDMDHENMFWYRQDPGLGLRLIYFSYDVKMKEKGDIPEGYSVSREKKERFSLILESASTNQTSMYLCASSLPGARRDNEQFFGPGTRLTVL.